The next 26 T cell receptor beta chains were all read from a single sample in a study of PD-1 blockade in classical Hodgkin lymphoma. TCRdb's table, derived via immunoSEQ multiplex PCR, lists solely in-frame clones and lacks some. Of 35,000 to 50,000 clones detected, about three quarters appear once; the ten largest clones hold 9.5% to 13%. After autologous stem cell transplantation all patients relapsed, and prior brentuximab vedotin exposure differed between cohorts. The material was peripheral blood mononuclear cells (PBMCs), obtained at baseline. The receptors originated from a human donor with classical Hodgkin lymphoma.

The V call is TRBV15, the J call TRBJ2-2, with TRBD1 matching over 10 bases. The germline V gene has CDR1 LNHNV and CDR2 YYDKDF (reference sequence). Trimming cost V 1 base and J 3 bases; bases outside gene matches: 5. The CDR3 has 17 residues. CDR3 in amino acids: CATSRGGTGDHTGELFF. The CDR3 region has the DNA TGTGCCACCAGCAGAGGCGGGACAGGGGATCACACCGGGGAGCTGTTTTTT.

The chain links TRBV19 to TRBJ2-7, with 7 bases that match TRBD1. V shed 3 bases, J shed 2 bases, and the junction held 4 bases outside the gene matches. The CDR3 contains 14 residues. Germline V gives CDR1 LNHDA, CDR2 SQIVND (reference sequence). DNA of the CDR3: TGTGCCAGTAGTATCAGGACAGGAACCTACGAGCAGTACTTC. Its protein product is CASSIRTGTYEQYF. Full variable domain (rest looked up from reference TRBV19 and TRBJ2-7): DGGITQSPKYLFRKEGQNVTLSCEQNLNHDAMYWYRQDPGQGLRLIYYSQIVNDFQKGDIAEGYSVSREKKESFPLTVTSAQKNPTAFYLCASSIRTGTYEQYFGPGTRLTVT.

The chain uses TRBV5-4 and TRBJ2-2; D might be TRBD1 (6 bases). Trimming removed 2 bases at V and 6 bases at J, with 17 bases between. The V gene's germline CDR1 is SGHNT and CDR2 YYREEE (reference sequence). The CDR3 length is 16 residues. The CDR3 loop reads CASSLTRTAEAGELFF. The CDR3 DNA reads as TGTGCCAGCAGCTTAACTCGGACAGCGGAAGCCGGGGAGCTGTTTTTT.

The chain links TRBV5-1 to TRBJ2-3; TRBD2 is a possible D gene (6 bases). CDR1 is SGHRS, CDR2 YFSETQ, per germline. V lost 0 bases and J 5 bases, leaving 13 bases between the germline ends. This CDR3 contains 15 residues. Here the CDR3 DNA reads TGCGCCAGCAGCTTGGGGCAGGTGGGAGGAGATACGCAGTATTTT. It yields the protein CASSLGQVGGDTQYF.

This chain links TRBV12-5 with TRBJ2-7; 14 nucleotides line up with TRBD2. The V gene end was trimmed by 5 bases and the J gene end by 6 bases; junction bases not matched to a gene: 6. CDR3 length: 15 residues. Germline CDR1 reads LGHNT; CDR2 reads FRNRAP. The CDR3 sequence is CASGSGLAGGSEQYF. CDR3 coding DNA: TGTGCTAGTGGTAGTGGACTAGCGGGAGGTAGCGAGCAGTACTTC. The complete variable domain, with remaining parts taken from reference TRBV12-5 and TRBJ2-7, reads DARVTQTPRHKVTEMGQEVTMRCQPILGHNTVFWYRQTMMQGLELLAYFRNRAPLDDSGMPKDRFSAEMPDATLATLKIQPSEPRDSAVYFCASGSGLAGGSEQYFGPGTRLTVT.

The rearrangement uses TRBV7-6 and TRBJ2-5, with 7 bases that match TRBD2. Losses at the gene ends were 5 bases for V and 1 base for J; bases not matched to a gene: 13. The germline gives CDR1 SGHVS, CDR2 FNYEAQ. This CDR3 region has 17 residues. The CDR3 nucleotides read TGTGCCAGCAGCCTACGACCGACAGCGGGGCCCCAAGAGACCCAGTACTTC. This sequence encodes CASSLRPTAGPQETQYF.

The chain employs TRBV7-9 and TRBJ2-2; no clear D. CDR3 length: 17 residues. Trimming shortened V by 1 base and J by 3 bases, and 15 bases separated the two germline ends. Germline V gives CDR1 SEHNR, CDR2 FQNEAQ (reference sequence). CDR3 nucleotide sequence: TGTGCCAGCAGCTTAGAGGCGTGGCAGCCTGACACCGGGGAGCTGTTTTTT. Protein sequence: CASSLEAWQPDTGELFF.

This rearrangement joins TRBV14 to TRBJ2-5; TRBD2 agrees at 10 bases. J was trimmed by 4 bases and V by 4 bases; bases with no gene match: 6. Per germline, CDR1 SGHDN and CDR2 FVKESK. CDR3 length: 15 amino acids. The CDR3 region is CASSPLAGAGETQYF. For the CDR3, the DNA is TGTGCCAGCAGCCCCCTAGCGGGAGCGGGAGAGACCCAGTACTTC.

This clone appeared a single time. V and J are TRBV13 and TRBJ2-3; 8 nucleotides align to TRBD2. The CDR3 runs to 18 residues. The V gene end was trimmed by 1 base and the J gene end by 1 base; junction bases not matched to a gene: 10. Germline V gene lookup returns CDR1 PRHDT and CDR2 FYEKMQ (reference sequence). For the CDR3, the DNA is TGTGCCAGCAGCTTAGAGGCCCTTAGCGGGGAGGGCACAGATACGCAGTATTTT. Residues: CASSLEALSGEGTDTQYF.

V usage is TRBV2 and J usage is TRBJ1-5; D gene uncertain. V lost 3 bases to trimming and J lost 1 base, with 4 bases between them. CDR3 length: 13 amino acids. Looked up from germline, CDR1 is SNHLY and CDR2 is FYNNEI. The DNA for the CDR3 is TGTGCCAGCAGTGACGAGAGCAATCAGCCCCAGCATTTT. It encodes CASSDESNQPQHF.

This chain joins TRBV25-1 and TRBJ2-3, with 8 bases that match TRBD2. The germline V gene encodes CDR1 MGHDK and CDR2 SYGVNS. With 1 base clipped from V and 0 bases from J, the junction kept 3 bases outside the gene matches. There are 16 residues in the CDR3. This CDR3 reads CASSESTSDSTDTQYF. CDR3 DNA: TGTGCCAGCAGTGAATCGACTAGCGACAGCACAGATACGCAGTATTTT.

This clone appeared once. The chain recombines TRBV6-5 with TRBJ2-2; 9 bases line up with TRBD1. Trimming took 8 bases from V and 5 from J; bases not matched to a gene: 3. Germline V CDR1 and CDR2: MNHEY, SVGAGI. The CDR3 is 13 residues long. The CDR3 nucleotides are TGTGCCAGCTGGGACAGGGCGACCGGGGAGCTGTTTTTT. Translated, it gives CASWDRATGELFF.

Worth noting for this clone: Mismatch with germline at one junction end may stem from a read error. Written as DNA, the CDR3 is TGTGCTAGCAGCTTACACGGAACCGGGGAGCTGTTTTTT. It codes for CASSLHGTGELFF. The V gene is TRBV7-7, the J gene TRBJ2-2; D call uncertain. The V gene's germline CDR1 is SSHAT and CDR2 FNYEAQ (reference sequence). The CDR3 has 13 residues.

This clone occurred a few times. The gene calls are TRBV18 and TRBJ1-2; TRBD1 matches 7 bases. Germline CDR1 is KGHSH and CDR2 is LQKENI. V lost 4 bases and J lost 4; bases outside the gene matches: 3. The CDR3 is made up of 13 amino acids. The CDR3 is CASSQDRFYGYTF. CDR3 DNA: TGTGCCAGCTCACAGGACAGGTTCTATGGCTACACCTTC. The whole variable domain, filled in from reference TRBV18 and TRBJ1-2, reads NAGVMQNPRHLVRRRGQEARLRCSPMKGHSHVYWYRQLPEEGLKFMVYLQKENIIDESGMPKERFSAEFPKEGPSILRIQQVVRGDSAAYFCASSQDRFYGYTFGSGTRLTVV.

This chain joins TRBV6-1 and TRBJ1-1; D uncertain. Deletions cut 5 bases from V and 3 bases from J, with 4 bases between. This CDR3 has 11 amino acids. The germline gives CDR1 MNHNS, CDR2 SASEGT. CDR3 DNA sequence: TGTGCCAGCAGTTACGACACTGAAGCTTTCTTT. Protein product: CASSYDTEAFF.

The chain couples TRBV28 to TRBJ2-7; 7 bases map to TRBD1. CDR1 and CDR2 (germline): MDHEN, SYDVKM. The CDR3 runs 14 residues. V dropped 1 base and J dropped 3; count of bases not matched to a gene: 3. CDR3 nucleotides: TGTGCCAGCAGTTTATCAGGGGGAAACTACGAGCAGTACTTC. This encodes CASSLSGGNYEQYF.

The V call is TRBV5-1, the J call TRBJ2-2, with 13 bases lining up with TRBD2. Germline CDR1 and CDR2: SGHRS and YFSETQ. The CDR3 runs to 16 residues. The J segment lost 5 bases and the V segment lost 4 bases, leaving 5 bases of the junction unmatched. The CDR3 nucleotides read TGCGCCAGCAGCCTGGGACTAGCGGGACGAACCGGGGAGCTGTTTTTT. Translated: CASSLGLAGRTGELFF. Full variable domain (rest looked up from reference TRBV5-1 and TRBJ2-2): KAGVTQTPRYLIKTRGQQVTLSCSPISGHRSVSWYQQTPGQGLQFLFEYFSETQRNKGNFPGRFSGRQFSNSRSEMNVSTLELGDSALYLCASSLGLAGRTGELFFGEGSRLTVL.

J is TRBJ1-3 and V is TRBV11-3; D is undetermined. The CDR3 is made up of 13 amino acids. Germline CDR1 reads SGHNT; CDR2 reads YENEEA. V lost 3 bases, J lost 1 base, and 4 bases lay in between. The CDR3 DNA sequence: TGTGCCAGCAGCTTGCGGTCTGGAAACACCATATATTTT. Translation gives CASSLRSGNTIYF.

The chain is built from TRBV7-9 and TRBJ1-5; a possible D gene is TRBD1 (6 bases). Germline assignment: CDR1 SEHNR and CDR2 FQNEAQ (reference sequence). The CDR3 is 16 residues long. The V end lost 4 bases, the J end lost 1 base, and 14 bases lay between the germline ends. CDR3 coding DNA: TGTGCCAGCAGCTCGGACCCTGGGGGCAGCAATCAGCCCCAGCATTTT. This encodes CASSSDPGGSNQPQHF.

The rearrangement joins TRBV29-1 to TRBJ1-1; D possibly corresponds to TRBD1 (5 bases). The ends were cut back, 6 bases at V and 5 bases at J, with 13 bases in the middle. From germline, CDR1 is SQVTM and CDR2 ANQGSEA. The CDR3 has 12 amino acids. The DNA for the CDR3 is TGCAGCGTCGACCCGGAGGGGACTGAAGCTTTCTTT. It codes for CSVDPEGTEAFF.

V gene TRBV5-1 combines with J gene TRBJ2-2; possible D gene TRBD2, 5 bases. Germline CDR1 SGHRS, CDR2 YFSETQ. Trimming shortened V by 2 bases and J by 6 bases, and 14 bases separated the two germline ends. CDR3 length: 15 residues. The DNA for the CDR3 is TGCGCCAGCAGCTTCAACGGACGGGATCCCGGGGAGCTGTTTTTT. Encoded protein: CASSFNGRDPGELFF.

In nucleotides, the CDR3 is TGCAGCGCGATGGGGGGCCAGGGCCTACCCTACGAGCAGTACTTC. This codes for CSAMGGQGLPYEQYF. The chain carries TRBV29-1 and TRBJ2-7; D possibly matches TRBD1 or TRBD2 (6 bases each). The CDR3 is 15 residues long. With 7 bases removed from V and 2 bases from J, the gap between germline ends came to 21 bases. Germline CDR1 reads SQVTM; CDR2 reads ANQGSEA.

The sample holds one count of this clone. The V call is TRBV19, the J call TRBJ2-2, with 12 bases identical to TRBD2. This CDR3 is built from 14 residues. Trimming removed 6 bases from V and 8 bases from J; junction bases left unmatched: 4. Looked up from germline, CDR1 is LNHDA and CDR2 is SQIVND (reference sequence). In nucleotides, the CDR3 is TGTGCCAGTAGACTAGCGGGAGGCTTTGGGGAGCTGTTTTTT. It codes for CASRLAGGFGELFF.

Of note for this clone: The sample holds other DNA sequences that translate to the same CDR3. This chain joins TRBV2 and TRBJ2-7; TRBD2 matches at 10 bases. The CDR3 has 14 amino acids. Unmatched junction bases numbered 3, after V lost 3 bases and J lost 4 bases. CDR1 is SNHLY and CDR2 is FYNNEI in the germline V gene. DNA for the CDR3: TGTGCCAGCAGTGACCCTAGCGGGAGTTACGAGCAGTACTTC. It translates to CASSDPSGSYEQYF.

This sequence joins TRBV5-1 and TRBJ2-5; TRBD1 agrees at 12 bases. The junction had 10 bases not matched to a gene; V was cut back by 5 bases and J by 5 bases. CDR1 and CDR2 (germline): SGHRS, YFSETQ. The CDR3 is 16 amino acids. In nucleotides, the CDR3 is TGCGCCAGCAGGCCGGGACAGGGGGCATCCCAGGAGACCCAGTACTTC. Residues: CASRPGQGASQETQYF.

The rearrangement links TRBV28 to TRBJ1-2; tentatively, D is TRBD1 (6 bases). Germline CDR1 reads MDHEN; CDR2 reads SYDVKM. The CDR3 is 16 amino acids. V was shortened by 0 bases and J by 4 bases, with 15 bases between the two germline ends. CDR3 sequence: CASSLWGAGSSYGYTF. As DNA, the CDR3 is TGTGCCAGCAGTTTATGGGGGGCAGGGAGTAGCTATGGCTACACCTTC.